These 4 T cell receptor beta chains share one sample of origin, sequenced in a study of blood T cells in healthy people across ages (dated by TCRdb to the mid-2010s). Library generation was performed with 5' RACE. Sequencing was carried out with an Illumina HiSeq 2500. A second PCR of about 7 to 12 cycles was run with a J-beta primer mix and a sample-barcoded 5' primer. TCRdb itself trimmed the public reads at Q25 with fastp, ran MiXCR and retained productive beta chains. Under each unique CDR3 protein, matching rows form one entry showing the most common genes and DNA. The sample table shows about 1 million distinct CDR3 sequences, and less than 50% are seen once. Under 20% of the sample lies in the top ten. The sequenced material came from blood. Source of these receptors: a woman between 55 and 75 years old in good health.

The chain uses TRBV3-1 and TRBJ2-7; 7 bases match TRBD2. The J call may be faulty, since TRBJ2-4 better matches the DNA end. This CDR3 has 16 amino acids. Germline V CDR1 and CDR2: LGHDT, YNNKEL (reference sequence). DNA for the CDR3: TGTGCCAGCAGCCACAAGAGCGGGAAGGCCAAAAACATTCAGTACTTC. Its protein product is CASSHKSGKAKNIQYF.

V and J are TRBV10-3 and TRBJ2-7; D gene ambiguous. Trimming removed 2 bases from V and 1 base from J, with 12 bases in between. The CDR3 loop spans 15 amino acids. Germline CDR1 is ENHRY and CDR2 is SYGVKD. In DNA, the CDR3 is TGTGCCATCAGTGAGGAGTTAGCTGTGTCCTACGAGCAGTACTTC. The encoded protein is CAISEELAVSYEQYF.

Worth noting for this clonotype: A read error may explain this, as a much larger clone is one base away. V and J are TRBV3-1 and TRBJ2-4, with TRBD2 matching 10 bases. The J call may be mistaken, given a closer DNA end match to TRBJ2-7. This CDR3 is built from 15 residues. Germline values: CDR1 LGHDT, CDR2 YNNKEL (reference sequence). In nucleotides, the CDR3 is TGTGCCAGCAGCCAAAAAGGACTAGCGGTCTACGAGCAGTACTTC. Its protein is CASSQKGLAVYEQYF.

The chain joins TRBV20-1 to TRBJ1-2; no definite D call. V lost 1 base, J lost 4 bases, and 10 bases lay in between. The CDR3 runs to 13 residues. Germline CDR1 and CDR2: DFQATT and SNEGSKA (reference sequence). The CDR3: CSARVGERYGYTF. DNA of the CDR3: TGCAGTGCTAGAGTCGGGGAACGCTATGGCTACACCTTC.